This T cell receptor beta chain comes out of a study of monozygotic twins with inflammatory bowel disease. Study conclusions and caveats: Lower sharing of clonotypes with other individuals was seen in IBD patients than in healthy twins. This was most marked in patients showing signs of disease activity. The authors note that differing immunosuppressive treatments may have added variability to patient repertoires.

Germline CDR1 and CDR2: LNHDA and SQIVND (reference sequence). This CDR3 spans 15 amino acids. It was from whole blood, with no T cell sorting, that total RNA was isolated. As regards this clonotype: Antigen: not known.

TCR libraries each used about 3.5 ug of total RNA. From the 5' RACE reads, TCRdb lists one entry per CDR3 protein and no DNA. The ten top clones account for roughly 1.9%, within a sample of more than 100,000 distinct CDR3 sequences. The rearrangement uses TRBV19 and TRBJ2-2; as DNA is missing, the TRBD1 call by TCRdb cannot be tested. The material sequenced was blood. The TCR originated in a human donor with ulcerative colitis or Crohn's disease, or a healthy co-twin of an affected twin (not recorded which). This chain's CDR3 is CASKRQGANTGELFF. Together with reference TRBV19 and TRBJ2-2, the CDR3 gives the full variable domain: DGGITQSPKYLFRKEGQNVTLSCEQNLNHDAMYWYRQDPGQGLRLIYYSQIVNDFQKGDIAEGYSVSREKKESFPLTVTSAQKNPTAFYLCASKRQGANTGELFFGEGSRLTVL.